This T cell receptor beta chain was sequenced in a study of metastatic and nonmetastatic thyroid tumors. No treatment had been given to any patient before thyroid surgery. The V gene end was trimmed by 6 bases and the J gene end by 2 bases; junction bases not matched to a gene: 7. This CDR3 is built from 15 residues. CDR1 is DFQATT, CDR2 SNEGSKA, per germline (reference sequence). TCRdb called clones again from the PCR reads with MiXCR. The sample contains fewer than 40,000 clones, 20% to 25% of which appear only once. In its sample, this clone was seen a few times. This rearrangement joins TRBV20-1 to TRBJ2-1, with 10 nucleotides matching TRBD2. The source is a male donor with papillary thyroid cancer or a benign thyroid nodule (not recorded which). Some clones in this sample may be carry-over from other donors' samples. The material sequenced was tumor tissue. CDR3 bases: TGCAGTGCGATACTAGCGGGACGACCCTACAATGAGCAGTTCTTC. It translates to CSAILAGRPYNEQFF.